This passage covers 18 T cell receptor beta chains from one sample sequenced in a study of human T cells and chemical hapten exposure. TCRdb re-called the RACE reads with MiXCR, one entry per CDR3 protein. The table records fewer than 150,000 distinct CDR3 sequences, roughly 14% of them present only once. Time point in this sample: pre-sensitization, week 0. The treatment was: therapeutic diphenylcyclopropenone sensitization with weekly scalp DPC. The input for sequencing was whole blood, taken in connection with sensitization to the hapten diphenylcyclopropenone (DPC). The receptors shown here come from a young woman with alopecia areata. Some clones in this sample may be carry-over from other donors' samples.

This clonotype was recorded a few times. This rearrangement joins TRBV7-9 to TRBJ2-2; D possibly corresponds to TRBD2 (5 bases). Trimming took off 4 bases at V and 4 bases at J, with 13 bases between the two ends. The CDR3 contains 15 residues. Germline values: CDR1 SEHNR, CDR2 FQNEAQ (reference sequence). The CDR3 DNA reads TGTGCCAGCAGCTCCCCCGGGGTGGTCACCGGGGAGCTGTTTTTT. This encodes CASSSPGVVTGELFF.

The rearrangement joins TRBV12-3 or TRBV12-4 to TRBJ2-7; TRBD2 is a possible D gene (5 bases). CDR3 length: 15 residues. Trimming left V 4 bases short and J 1 base short, with 14 bases between. CDR3 sequence reads: CASSSAGRASYEQYF. Here the CDR3 DNA reads TGTGCCAGCAGTTCCGCGGGCCGGGCTTCCTACGAGCAGTACTTC.

This clonotype was detected a few times. The rearrangement uses TRBV10-2 and TRBJ2-1, with 12 bases identical to TRBD2. V lost 7 bases to trimming and J lost 16 bases; unmatched junction nucleotides: 5. This CDR3 contains 11 residues. Germline loops: CDR1 WSHSY, CDR2 SAAADI. As DNA, the CDR3 is TGCGCCAGCACCCGGACTAGCGGGATCTTCTTC. Its translation: CASTRTSGIFF.

This clonotype was counted between two and nine times. The CDR3 DNA sequence: TGTGCCAGCAGCCAAGTGCGGGGGGTTGAGACCCAGTACTTC. Translation gives CASSQVRGVETQYF. The chain is built from TRBV3-1 and TRBJ2-5, with 8 positions matching TRBD2. Germline values: CDR1 LGHDT, CDR2 YNNKEL (reference sequence). This CDR3 has 14 residues. Trimming removed 1 base from V and 5 bases from J; junction bases left unmatched: 3.

This chain joins TRBV7-6 and TRBJ2-7; D possibly corresponds to TRBD1 (5 bases). V was cut by 0 bases and J by 0 bases, with 12 bases left in between. Germline V gene sequence: CDR1 SGHVS, CDR2 FNYEAQ. CDR3 length equals 16 residues. This CDR3 is CASSLAPARASYEQYF. For the CDR3, the DNA is TGTGCCAGCAGCTTAGCGCCTGCCAGGGCCTCCTACGAGCAGTACTTC.

This clonotype was seen ten or more times. This chain joins TRBV6-2 or TRBV6-3 and TRBJ2-1, with TRBD2 identical over 8 bases. After removal of 5 bases from V and 0 bases from J, the junction contained 3 bases not matched to a gene. Germline lookup yields CDR1 MNHEY and CDR2 SVGEGT. This CDR3 region has 15 residues. The CDR3 DNA follows: TGTGCCAGCAGTCGGACTAGCCTCTCCTACAATGAGCAGTTCTTC. Translation gives CASSRTSLSYNEQFF.

The sample holds a few counts of this clonotype. The chain has TRBV28 and TRBJ2-5, with 8 nucleotides matching TRBD1. This CDR3 comprises 16 residues. CDR1 and CDR2 (germline): MDHEN, SYDVKM. J was trimmed by 3 bases and V by 4 bases; bases with no gene match: 10. The CDR3 nucleotides are TGTGCCAGCAGTTATCAGGGGGCGGGACAGAAAGAGACCCAGTACTTC. Translating it yields CASSYQGAGQKETQYF.

This clonotype was found a few times. The chain couples TRBV29-1 to TRBJ2-5; 7 positions match TRBD1. V trimming: 5 bases; J trimming: 3 bases; junction bases outside the gene matches: 3. Per the germline V gene, CDR1 is SQVTM and CDR2 is ANQGSEA. The CDR3 runs to 12 residues. In DNA form, the CDR3 reads TGCAGCGTTAGAGGGACAGAAGAGACCCAGTACTTC. Translating gives CSVRGTEETQYF.

This clonotype was observed many times. The chain recombines TRBV6-2 or TRBV6-3 with TRBJ2-5; a weak D match, TRBD2 (5 bases). The CDR3 covers 13 residues. Deletions cut 8 bases from V and 5 bases from J, with 15 bases between. CDR1 MNHEY and CDR2 SVGEGT come from the germline V gene. The CDR3 coding sequence is TGTGCCAGCCTCCTCGGGGTCGGGGAGACCCAGTACTTC. This translates into CASLLGVGETQYF.

V and J are TRBV20-1 and TRBJ2-4; 10 nucleotides align to TRBD1. Germline V gives CDR1 DFQATT, CDR2 SNEGSKA (reference sequence). J was trimmed by 2 bases and V by 1 base; bases with no gene match: 2. The CDR3 loop spans 15 amino acids. The chain's CDR3 is CSARADRGSKNIQYF. The CDR3, as DNA: TGCAGTGCTAGAGCGGACAGGGGGTCCAAAAACATTCAGTACTTC.

On this clonotype itself: The junction does not match germline at one end; this may be a read error. The CDR3 DNA is TGTGCCGGCTCGCCCCCTTCCGGTCAAGCTTTCTTT. Protein product: CAGSPPSGQAFF. The rearrangement uses TRBV18 and TRBJ1-1; D is undetermined. Per the germline V gene, CDR1 is KGHSH and CDR2 is LQKENI. The CDR3 runs 12 residues.

This chain joins TRBV6-1 and TRBJ2-4, with D possibly TRBD1 on 6 matching bases. V shed 5 bases and J shed 1 base, with 9 bases lying between them. CDR1 and CDR2 from the germline V gene are MNHNS and SASEGT. CDR3 length: 14 residues. This CDR3 is CASSTGQAKNIQYF. The CDR3 DNA reads as TGTGCCAGCAGTACTGGACAGGCCAAAAACATTCAGTACTTC.

There are many counts of this clonotype. V is TRBV18 and J is TRBJ2-5; TRBD1 aligns across 8 bases. Germline V CDR1 and CDR2: KGHSH, LQKENI. The length of the CDR3 is 14 residues. The junction had 4 bases not matched to a gene; V was cut back by 2 bases and J by 5 bases. The CDR3 region has the DNA TGTGCCAGCTCACCAGGACAGGGTGTCGAGACCCAGTACTTC. This translates into CASSPGQGVETQYF.

This clonotype came up many times. V is TRBV7-7 and J is TRBJ1-1; D is perhaps TRBD1 (5 bases). Germline V gives CDR1 SSHAT, CDR2 FNYEAQ (reference sequence). The V end was cut by 5 bases, the J end by 8 bases, with 15 bases between. The CDR3 is 13 amino acids. Here the CDR3 DNA reads TGTGCCAGCAGCCCCGCCGGCCCAGGGGAAGCTTTCTTT. This sequence encodes CASSPAGPGEAFF.

There are a few counts of this clonotype. The chain couples TRBV29-1 to TRBJ2-1, with D perhaps matching TRBD1 (7 bases). From germline, CDR1 is SQVTM and CDR2 ANQGSEA. Trimming cost V 4 bases and J 10 bases, with 14 bases left between them. This CDR3 has 12 residues. CDR3 in amino acids: CSVVQGSGEQFF. CDR3 coding DNA: TGCAGCGTTGTACAGGGGAGCGGGGAGCAGTTCTTC.

This clonotype was counted a few times. The chain has TRBV29-1 and TRBJ2-3; possibly TRBD2 for D (5 bases). The CDR3 extends over 15 amino acids. The germline V gene has CDR1 SQVTM and CDR2 ANQGSEA. The V end lost 5 bases, the J end lost 0 bases, and 15 bases lay between the germline ends. CDR3 residues: CSVLEVSVSTDTQYF. CDR3 nucleotides: TGCAGCGTTCTTGAGGTTAGCGTGAGCACAGATACGCAGTATTTT.

The rearrangement links TRBV6-5 to TRBJ1-1; D call uncertain. CDR3 length: 15 residues. Trimming cost V 7 bases and J 0 bases, with 15 bases left between them. Per the germline V gene, CDR1 is MNHEY and CDR2 is SVGAGI. The DNA of the CDR3 is TGTGCCAGCACCCACTCGGTCAGGATGAACACTGAAGCTTTCTTT. Its translation is CASTHSVRMNTEAFF.

This clonotype was seen a few times. The J gene is TRBJ2-5, the V gene TRBV7-6, with 8 bases aligning to TRBD1. J lost 5 bases, V lost 4 bases, and 9 bases had no gene match. This CDR3 comprises 15 residues. Per the germline V gene, CDR1 is SGHVS and CDR2 is FNYEAQ. The CDR3 bases are TGTGCCAGCAGCTATCGGGACAGGAGGCCGGAGACCCAGTACTTC. Translation gives CASSYRDRRPETQYF.